The T cell receptor beta chain described here comes from a study of T cell repertoires in ileal Crohn's disease. Study-level background: Surgery for a complication: stricturing in roughly 61%, penetrating in roughly 40%.

Notes on this clone: Its target is unknown.

The assay was immunoSEQ multiplex PCR, and TCRdb's table has in-frame clones only and misses some. The sample holds over 8,500 clones, roughly 80% seen once. The study, taken as a whole, reports: Compared with CD4 T cells, sorted CD8 cells carried more expanded clones.

Trimming stripped 4 bases from V and 14 bases from J, with 15 bases between. This CDR3 is 12 amino acids long. Per germline, CDR1 SGHAT and CDR2 FQDESV (reference sequence). The time point is: neoterminal ileum biopsy at postoperative endoscopy, about 6 months after surgery. V is TRBV11-1 and J is TRBJ2-1; D is undetermined. Sample: ileal tissue. This clonotype originated in an adult with Crohn's disease. In DNA, the CDR3 is TGTGCCAGCAGCTCCAGTGCGGCCCCTAAGTTCTTC. Amino acid sequence: CASSSSAAPKFF.